The present entry profiles one T cell receptor (beta chain) with its context. The antigen is unknown. Pooled in the analysis were second doses at about 4 or about 12 weeks. V shed 4 bases and J 2 bases; nucleotides not matched to a gene: 5. Germline V gives CDR1 LNHDA, CDR2 SQIVND (reference sequence). This CDR3 contains 15 residues. The source of the sample is a study of T cell responses to AZD1222 COVID-19 vaccine. Measured with immunoSEQ multiplex PCR; TCRdb has only the in-frame clones, and not every one. Of under 150,000 clones listed, about 85% are singletons. Study results and caveats: Clonal diversity may have been underestimated in mostly white British donors. Unmutated variant regions are reportedly targeted by nearly half of spike-specific TCRs. Just six or seven AZD1222 recipients tested seropositive at baseline.

The chain combines TRBV19 with TRBJ2-7; 10 bases are shared with TRBD1. The material was peripheral blood, obtained 28 days after the second AZD1222 dose. This TCR was recovered from an adult who received the AZD1222 COVID-19 vaccine. The CDR3 sequence is CASSNFGTGAYEQYF. The CDR3 DNA is TGTGCCAGTAGTAACTTCGGGACAGGGGCCTACGAGCAGTACTTC.